Below, 8 T cell receptor beta chains from the same sample are listed, as sequenced in a study of TIL therapy for anti-PD-1-resistant metastatic lung cancer. Sequencing used immunoSEQ v3. Clones were read by immunoSEQ multiplex PCR, and TCRdb kept only the in-frame ones, dropping some. The top ten clones hold 4.5% to 6% of a sample with about 50,000 clones, 80% to 90% of them seen once. Time point noted: pre-treatment sample, taken before nivolumab and TIL therapy. The sample here was blood, taken at baseline. The receptors were gathered from a person between 25 and 79 years old with non-small cell lung cancer.

The chain links TRBV19 to TRBJ2-5; 7 bases match TRBD2. This CDR3 has 11 amino acids. After removal of 6 bases from V and 5 bases from J, the junction contained 0 bases not matched to a gene. Per the germline V gene, CDR1 is LNHDA and CDR2 is SQIVND (reference sequence). The CDR3 nucleotides read TGTGCCAGTAGGGGAGGGGAGACCCAGTACTTC. Protein product: CASRGGETQYF. Variable domain in full (rest from reference TRBV19 and TRBJ2-5): DGGITQSPKYLFRKEGQNVTLSCEQNLNHDAMYWYRQDPGQGLRLIYYSQIVNDFQKGDIAEGYSVSREKKESFPLTVTSAQKNPTAFYLCASRGGETQYFGPGTRLLVL.

The chain employs TRBV7-8 and TRBJ2-7, with D perhaps TRBD2 (6 bases). Germline V CDR1 and CDR2: SGHVS, FQNEAQ. V lost 2 bases, J lost 6 bases, and 11 bases lay in between. The CDR3 has 13 residues. In nucleotides, the CDR3 is TGTGCCAGCAGCTTATCCCCCGGGGGCGAGCAGTACTTC. It is translated as CASSLSPGGEQYF.

This clone was found a few times. The chain employs TRBV4-3 and TRBJ1-2, with no clear D. Trimming pared 3 bases from V and 6 bases from J, leaving 29 bases between. This CDR3 contains 19 residues. Per the germline V gene, CDR1 is LGHNA and CDR2 is YSLEER. The CDR3 is CASSQTLKNVASLKDGYTF. CDR3 in DNA: TGCGCCAGCAGCCAGACCCTAAAGAATGTTGCGTCGTTGAAAGATGGCTACACCTTC.

J is TRBJ2-7 and V is TRBV30; no clear D gene. V lost 4 bases and J lost 0, with 13 bases in between. Germline values: CDR1 GTSNPN, CDR2 SVGIG (reference sequence). CDR3 length: 14 amino acids. The CDR3 sequence is CAWMIAGDSYEQYF. In nucleotides, the CDR3 is TGTGCCTGGATGATCGCAGGAGACTCCTACGAGCAGTACTTC.

The V and J genes are TRBV28 and TRBJ2-3; D gene unclear. This CDR3 comprises 14 residues. The V and J ends lost 3 bases and 1 base respectively, with 8 bases between them. Germline CDR1 MDHEN, CDR2 SYDVKM. The CDR3 DNA sequence: TGTGCCAGCAGTTTCGTAGCCGGCACAGATACGCAGTATTTT. This sequence encodes CASSFVAGTDTQYF.

The chain combines TRBV11-3 with TRBJ2-7, with 9 bases aligning to TRBD1. This CDR3 contains 15 residues. CDR1 is SGHNT, CDR2 YENEEA, per germline. After removal of 5 bases from V and 6 bases from J, the junction contained 11 bases not matched to a gene. CDR3: CASSPRGQGPGEQYF. CDR3 nucleotides: TGTGCCAGCAGCCCTAGGGGACAGGGACCTGGCGAGCAGTACTTC.

This clone was picked up a small number of times. The chain couples TRBV2 to TRBJ1-5, with TRBD1 matching 10 bases. The CDR3 has 14 amino acids. In germline, CDR1 is SNHLY, CDR2 FYNNEI. After removal of 4 bases from V and 7 bases from J, the junction contained 4 bases not matched to a gene. CDR3: CASSGQGARQPQHF. CDR3 DNA sequence: TGTGCCAGCAGTGGACAGGGGGCCCGACAGCCCCAGCATTTT.

This rearrangement joins TRBV7-3 to TRBJ2-5; a weak D match, TRBD2 (6 bases). Trimming took off 2 bases at V and 1 base at J, with 11 bases between the two ends. CDR1 and CDR2 from the germline V gene are SGHTA and FQGTGA. The CDR3 loop spans 15 amino acids. The CDR3 DNA sequence: TGTGCCAGCAGCTTATCGGGGGAGAGCCAAGAGACCCAGTACTTC. Translation gives CASSLSGESQETQYF.